This T cell receptor beta chain was found in a study of shared T cell receptors in the human thymus. Trimming at V came to 3 bases and at J to 2 bases, leaving 5 bases not matched to a gene. Germline CDR1 is WSHSY and CDR2 is SAAADI. The CDR3 loop spans 16 amino acids. The assay was immunoSEQ multiplex PCR, and TCRdb's table has in-frame clones only and misses some. The sample consists of under 700,000 clones, about 80% of them appearing once. Separately, the same data were catalogued under a study of human thymus T cells. That report notes: From resections taken during corrective heart surgery, the thymus tissue was obtained. Thymic and blood repertoires seemed to show skewed V and J gene use. A high degree of thymic repertoire overlap among unrelated individuals was reported in related research.

The V and J genes are TRBV10-2 and TRBJ1-4; 8 bases are a match to TRBD1. The origin of this receptor is a boy younger than two with a congenital heart defect. Sequencing was done on a sample of thymocytes. CDR3 sequence reads: CASSEPGGRTNEKLFF. DNA of the CDR3: TGCGCCAGCAGTGAACCAGGGGGCAGGACTAATGAAAAACTGTTTTTT.